This T cell receptor beta chain is from a study of T cells after yellow fever vaccination. A single record per CDR3 protein comes from TCRdb applying MiXCR to the 5' RACE reads. The sample has 300,000 to 350,000 distinct CDR3 sequences, 7% to 10% seen once; the top ten hold 17%. This CDR3 spans 11 amino acids. Germline loops: CDR1 DFQATT, CDR2 SNEGSKA (reference sequence). Trimming removed 3 bases from V and 3 bases from J, with 6 bases in between. V gene TRBV20-1 combines with J gene TRBJ2-7; D unclear. The sequences come from PBMCs, collected more than 35 days after the first yellow fever vaccination. The receptor was derived from a man younger than 35 who received the YFV17D yellow fever vaccine. CDR3 DNA: TGCAGTGCTAGGCTAGTCTACGAGCAGTACTTC. Translating gives CSARLVYEQYF.